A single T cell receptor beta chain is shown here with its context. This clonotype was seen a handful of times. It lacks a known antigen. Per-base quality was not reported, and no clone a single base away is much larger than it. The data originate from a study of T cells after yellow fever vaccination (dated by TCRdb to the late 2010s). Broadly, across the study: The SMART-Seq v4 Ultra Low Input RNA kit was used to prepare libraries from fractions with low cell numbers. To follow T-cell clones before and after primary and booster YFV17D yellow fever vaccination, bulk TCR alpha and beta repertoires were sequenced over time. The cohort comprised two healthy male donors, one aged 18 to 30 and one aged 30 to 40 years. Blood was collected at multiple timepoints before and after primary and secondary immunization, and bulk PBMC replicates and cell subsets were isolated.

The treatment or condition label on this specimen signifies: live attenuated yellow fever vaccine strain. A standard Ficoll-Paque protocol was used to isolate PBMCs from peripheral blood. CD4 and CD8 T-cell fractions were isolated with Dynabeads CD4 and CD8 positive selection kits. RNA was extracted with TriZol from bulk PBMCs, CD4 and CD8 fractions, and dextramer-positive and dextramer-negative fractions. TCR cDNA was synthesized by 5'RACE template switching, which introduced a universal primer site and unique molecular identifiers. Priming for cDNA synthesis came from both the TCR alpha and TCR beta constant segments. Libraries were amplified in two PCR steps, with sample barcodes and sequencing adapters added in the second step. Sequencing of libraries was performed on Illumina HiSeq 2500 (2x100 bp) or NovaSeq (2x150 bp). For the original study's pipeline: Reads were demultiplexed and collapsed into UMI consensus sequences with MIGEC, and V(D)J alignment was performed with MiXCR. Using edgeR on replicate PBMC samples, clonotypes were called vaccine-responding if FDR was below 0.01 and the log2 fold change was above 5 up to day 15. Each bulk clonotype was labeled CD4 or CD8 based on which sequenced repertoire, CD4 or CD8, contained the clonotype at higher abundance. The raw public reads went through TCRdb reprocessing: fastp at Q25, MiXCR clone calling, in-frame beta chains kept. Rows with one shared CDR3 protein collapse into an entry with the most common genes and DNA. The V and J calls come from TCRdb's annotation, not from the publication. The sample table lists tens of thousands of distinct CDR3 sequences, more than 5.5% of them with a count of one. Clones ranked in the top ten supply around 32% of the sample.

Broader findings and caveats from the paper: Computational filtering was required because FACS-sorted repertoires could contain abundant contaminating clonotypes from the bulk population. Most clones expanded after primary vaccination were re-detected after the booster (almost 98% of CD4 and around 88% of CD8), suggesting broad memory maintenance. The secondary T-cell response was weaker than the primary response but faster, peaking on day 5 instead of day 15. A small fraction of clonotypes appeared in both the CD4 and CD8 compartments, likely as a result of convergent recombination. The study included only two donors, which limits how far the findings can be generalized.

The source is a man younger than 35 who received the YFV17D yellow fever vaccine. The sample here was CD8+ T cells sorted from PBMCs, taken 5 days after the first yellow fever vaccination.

The CDR3 protein is CASSLSRDHQETQYF. The sequenced DNA: TGTGCCAGCAGCTTATCCCGGGACCACCAAGAGACCCAGTACTTC. The chain is made from TRBV11-3 and TRBJ2-5; the D call is possibly TRBD1 or TRBD2, each sharing 5 bases. Between the V and J ends, shortened by 2 bases and 0 bases respectively, the junction contains 10 bases. CDR1 and CDR2, looked up from the germline V gene, are SGHNT and YENEEA. From the cysteine through the phenylalanine, the CDR3 covers 15 amino acids. This entry keeps only the CDR3 DNA: 45 bases, framed from base 1.